Each of the 5 T cell receptor beta chains below was sequenced from the same sample in a study of blood T cell repertoires in COVID-19. This table comes from immunoSEQ multiplex PCR, and its TCRdb copy is limited to in-frame clones, with some not included. Found here are approximately 130,000 clones, approximately 80% of them singletons; the top ten hold around 20%. Sequencing used peripheral blood. The source of these receptors is a man older than 75 with acute or convalescent COVID-19.

The V and J genes are TRBV5-6 and TRBJ2-6, with 7 bases identical to TRBD1. Per the germline V gene, CDR1 is SGHDT and CDR2 is YYEEEE. The CDR3 has 18 amino acids. The V gene end was trimmed by 4 bases and the J gene end by 0 bases; junction bases not matched to a gene: 10. The CDR3 here is CASSLPGTELSGANVLTF. The CDR3 coding sequence is TGTGCCAGCAGCCTTCCCGGGACAGAACTCTCTGGGGCCAACGTCCTGACTTTC.

J is TRBJ1-1 and V is TRBV6-5; the match to TRBD1 covers 8 bases. The CDR3 is 15 amino acids. Germline CDR1 reads MNHEY; CDR2 reads SVGAGI. J lost 5 bases, V lost 6 bases, and 11 bases had no gene match. CDR3 coding DNA: TGTGCCAGCAGCAAACGCAGGGGGCTAGGGACTGAAGCTTTCTTT. Its protein is CASSKRRGLGTEAFF.

This clone was detected a few times. The chain combines TRBV13 with TRBJ1-1, with a weak D call TRBD1 (6 bases). Germline values: CDR1 PRHDT, CDR2 FYEKMQ (reference sequence). The V end was cut by 6 bases, the J end by 1 base, with 15 bases between. This CDR3 has 15 amino acids. CDR3 sequence: CASRSTQGRNTEAFF. CDR3 DNA: TGTGCCAGCAGGTCCACTCAGGGGAGGAACACTGAAGCTTTCTTT.

This clone occurred a few times. The chain couples TRBV7-9 to TRBJ2-5; 8 bases align to TRBD1. The CDR3 spans 15 residues. Germline values: CDR1 SEHNR, CDR2 FQNEAQ (reference sequence). With 5 bases clipped from V and 5 bases from J, the junction kept 10 bases outside the gene matches. This CDR3 is CASSTRTGMGETQYF. The DNA of the CDR3 is TGTGCCAGCAGCACTCGGACAGGGATGGGGGAGACCCAGTACTTC.

The rearrangement uses TRBV4-2 and TRBJ2-5; 8 positions agree with TRBD2. The V gene end was trimmed by 3 bases and the J gene end by 2 bases; junction bases not matched to a gene: 2. The CDR3 length is 14 residues. Germline values: CDR1 LGHNA, CDR2 YNFKEQ. CDR3 in DNA: TGTGCCAGCAGCCAGGGGACTAGTCAAGAGACCCAGTACTTC. This codes for CASSQGTSQETQYF.